The 24 T cell receptor beta chains presented below share a single source sample, sequenced in a study of blood T cell repertoires in COVID-19. The repertoire was sequenced with immunoSEQ multiplex PCR; TCRdb's copy has only in-frame clones and lacks some. The table records hundreds of thousands of clones, roughly 90% of them present only once. The sequencing input was PBMCs or T cells enriched from blood (not recorded which). These receptors were obtained from a woman between 18 and 30 years old with acute COVID-19.

The rearrangement joins TRBV7-2 to TRBJ2-3, with TRBD2 identical over 7 bases. The CDR3 has 17 amino acids. Germline V lookup: CDR1 SGHTA, CDR2 FQGNSA. The ends lost 1 base at V and 4 bases at J; junction bases unmatched: 11. CDR3 sequence: CASSLGLGGGAPDTQYF. The CDR3 bases are TGTGCCAGCAGCTTAGGATTGGGCGGGGGAGCCCCAGATACGCAGTATTTT.

This clone has a single count. The chain couples TRBV19 to TRBJ2-5, with 7 bases fitting TRBD2. J lost 2 bases, V lost 3 bases, and 12 bases had no gene match. The CDR3 is made up of 17 amino acids. Germline lookup yields CDR1 LNHDA and CDR2 SQIVND (reference sequence). DNA of the CDR3: TGTGCCAGTAGTATTAGAGAGGCTAGCGGACGGCAAGAGACCCAGTACTTC. It is translated as CASSIREASGRQETQYF.

This clone was seen only a few times. This chain joins TRBV10-2 and TRBJ2-1, with 7 positions matching TRBD1. CDR3 size: 15 residues. Germline V gives CDR1 WSHSY, CDR2 SAAADI. Unmatched junction bases numbered 2, after V lost 3 bases and J lost 0 bases. This CDR3 is CASSDGDSSYNEQFF. The DNA for the CDR3 is TGCGCCAGCAGTGATGGGGACAGCTCCTACAATGAGCAGTTCTTC.

Of note for this clone: Other DNA sequences from this sample encode an identical CDR3 as well. The chain is built from TRBV9 and TRBJ2-3; D is ambiguous. Germline loops: CDR1 SGDLS, CDR2 YYNGEE. This CDR3 contains 15 residues. V shed 0 bases and J shed 3 bases, with 11 bases lying between them. CDR3 region: CASSVAGVGTDTQYF. The DNA of the CDR3 is TGTGCCAGCAGCGTAGCCGGAGTCGGGACAGATACGCAGTATTTT.

This chain joins TRBV5-4 and TRBJ2-2; TRBD1 is a possible D gene (5 bases). Trimming cost V 4 bases and J 6 bases, with 16 bases left between them. The V gene's germline CDR1 is SGHNT and CDR2 YYREEE (reference sequence). CDR3 length equals 15 residues. CDR3 coding DNA: TGTGCCAGCAGCGCAAACCAGGGATTCCCCGGGGAGCTGTTTTTT. Amino acid sequence: CASSANQGFPGELFF.

This clone was recorded many times. This rearrangement joins TRBV27 to TRBJ2-7; 10 bases match TRBD2. V trimming: 1 base; J trimming: 2 bases; junction bases outside the gene matches: 5. Germline V gene sequence: CDR1 MNHEY, CDR2 SMNVEV (reference sequence). The CDR3 contains 16 residues. The CDR3 DNA sequence: TGTGCCAGCAGTTTATGGGCTAGCGGGAGTCCCTACGAGCAGTACTTC. Translating it yields CASSLWASGSPYEQYF.

The chain combines TRBV7-8 with TRBJ1-1; TRBD1 matches 7 bases. J lost 3 bases, V lost 3 bases, and 7 bases had no gene match. CDR3 length equals 15 residues. From germline, CDR1 is SGHVS and CDR2 FQNEAQ. As DNA, the CDR3 is TGTGCCAGCAGCTTGGGACAGACGCGTGACACTGAAGCTTTCTTT. This codes for CASSLGQTRDTEAFF.

This sequence joins TRBV7-2 and TRBJ2-1; TRBD2 agrees at 11 bases. V lost 1 base to trimming and J lost 4 bases; unmatched junction nucleotides: 9. Per the germline V gene, CDR1 is SGHTA and CDR2 is FQGNSA. This CDR3 spans 18 amino acids. CDR3 residues: CASSLGGGGLAAYNEQFF. Here the CDR3 DNA reads TGTGCCAGCAGCTTAGGGGGCGGGGGACTAGCGGCGTACAATGAGCAGTTCTTC.

This clone was seen just once. This chain connects TRBV7-2 to TRBJ1-2, with a possible D match to TRBD1 (5 bases). The CDR3 spans 14 residues. The germline V gene encodes CDR1 SGHTA and CDR2 FQGNSA. Trimming stripped 6 bases from V and 5 bases from J, with 16 bases between. The chain's CDR3 is CASRTLGGEYGYTF. The CDR3 nucleotides read TGTGCCAGCAGGACCCTTGGGGGGGAGTATGGCTACACCTTC.

The rearrangement uses TRBV18 and TRBJ2-7, with 8 bases that match TRBD1. Germline V CDR1 and CDR2: KGHSH, LQKENI. The CDR3 runs to 14 residues. With V trimmed by 6 bases and J by 5 bases, 9 bases remained unmatched. The CDR3: CASSRTGTGDEQYF. CDR3 in DNA: TGTGCCAGCTCGCGGACCGGGACAGGCGACGAGCAGTACTTC.

The rearrangement joins TRBV6-5 to TRBJ1-2, with 10 nucleotides matching TRBD1. This CDR3 spans 15 amino acids. With 1 base clipped from V and 2 bases from J, the junction kept 1 base outside the gene matches. Germline CDR1 reads MNHEY; CDR2 reads SVGAGI. The CDR3 DNA follows: TGTGCCAGCAGTTACTGGGGACAGGGGAACTATGGCTACACCTTC. Its translation: CASSYWGQGNYGYTF.

The chain employs TRBV5-1 and TRBJ2-5, with D maybe TRBD2 (6 bases). CDR1 SGHRS and CDR2 YFSETQ come from the germline V gene. This CDR3 has 14 residues. V lost 3 bases to trimming and J lost 0 bases, with 9 bases between them. CDR3 residues: CASSWEDNQETQYF. As DNA, the CDR3 is TGCGCCAGCAGCTGGGAGGACAACCAAGAGACCCAGTACTTC.

This rearrangement joins TRBV28 to TRBJ2-1; D remains unclear. The ends were cut back, 7 bases at V and 10 bases at J, with 17 bases in the middle. Germline assignment: CDR1 MDHEN and CDR2 SYDVKM. The CDR3 sequence is 13 residues long. DNA for the CDR3: TGTGCCAGCACATCGTGGGCCCGGAACGAGCAGTTCTTC. It specifies CASTSWARNEQFF.

The chain is built from TRBV18 and TRBJ2-7; 8 bases line up with TRBD1. CDR1 KGHSH and CDR2 LQKENI come from the germline V gene. This CDR3 has 15 amino acids. Unmatched junction bases numbered 11, after V lost 5 bases and J lost 5 bases. CDR3 nucleotide sequence: TGTGCCAGCTCATATCGAGACAGGGGTCATCACGAGCAGTACTTC. It translates to CASSYRDRGHHEQYF.

V is TRBV15 and J is TRBJ2-2, with 9 bases identical to TRBD2. There are 15 residues in the CDR3. V lost 2 bases, J lost 4 bases, and 2 bases stayed unmatched. Germline CDR1 LNHNV, CDR2 YYDKDF (reference sequence). This CDR3 is CATSRFSGSTGELFF. The DNA of the CDR3 is TGTGCCACCAGCAGATTTAGCGGGAGCACCGGGGAGCTGTTTTTT.

In its sample, this clone was seen once. V is TRBV5-1 and J is TRBJ2-3; 7 bases are shared with TRBD2. The length of the CDR3 is 16 residues. The V gene's germline CDR1 is SGHRS and CDR2 YFSETQ. Losses at the gene ends were 6 bases for V and 4 bases for J; bases not matched to a gene: 14. The DNA for the CDR3 is TGCGCCAGCAAGTTTGGCGGGAGTTCTCGCCCAGATACGCAGTATTTT. Protein sequence: CASKFGGSSRPDTQYF. Complete variable domain (other parts from reference TRBV5-1 and TRBJ2-3): KAGVTQTPRYLIKTRGQQVTLSCSPISGHRSVSWYQQTPGQGLQFLFEYFSETQRNKGNFPGRFSGRQFSNSRSEMNVSTLELGDSALYLCASKFGGSSRPDTQYFGPGTRLTVL.

The J gene is TRBJ2-2, the V gene TRBV6-1; tentatively, D is TRBD2 (5 bases). This CDR3 is 17 amino acids long. CDR1 is MNHNS, CDR2 SASEGT, per germline. Trimming pared 3 bases from V and 5 bases from J, leaving 19 bases between. The CDR3 DNA follows: TGTGCCAGCAGTGAGTGGTCGAATGTAGCGTGGACCGGGGAGCTGTTTTTT. This encodes CASSEWSNVAWTGELFF.

The chain joins TRBV6-1 to TRBJ1-1; no definite D call. The V gene lost 2 bases and the J gene lost 7 bases, with 8 bases spanning the gap. Germline loops: CDR1 MNHNS, CDR2 SASEGT. The CDR3 sequence is 12 residues long. The CDR3 DNA is TGTGCCAGCAGTGAATCGCAGGTTGAAGCTTTCTTT. This encodes CASSESQVEAFF.

V usage is TRBV9 and J usage is TRBJ2-7; 7 bases match TRBD1. CDR3 length: 14 amino acids. Germline CDR1 SGDLS, CDR2 YYNGEE. V lost 0 bases to trimming and J lost 3 bases; unmatched junction nucleotides: 3. CDR3 in DNA: TGTGCCAGCAGCGTAGGGGGACAGAACTACGAGCAGTACTTC. Translating gives CASSVGGQNYEQYF.

This rearrangement joins TRBV28 to TRBJ1-6; the match to TRBD1 covers 10 bases. CDR3 length: 15 residues. Unmatched junction bases numbered 7, after V lost 7 bases and J lost 7 bases. Germline V CDR1 and CDR2: MDHEN, SYDVKM. In nucleotides, the CDR3 is TGTGCCAGCACTGAGACGGGACAGGGGAATTCACCCCTCCACTTT. It is translated as CASTETGQGNSPLHF.

The genes are TRBV5-1 and TRBJ1-1; no definite D call. Germline V gene sequence: CDR1 SGHRS, CDR2 YFSETQ. The CDR3 has 15 residues. The V end lost 4 bases, the J end lost 1 base, and 14 bases lay between the germline ends. The CDR3 region is CASSGGRNGNTEAFF. The DNA for the CDR3 is TGCGCCAGCAGCGGAGGGCGCAACGGGAACACTGAAGCTTTCTTT.

The CDR3 sequence is CASSPGQLYGYTF. CDR3 bases: TGTGCCAGCAGCCCCGGACAGCTCTATGGCTACACCTTC. The V call is TRBV5-8, the J call TRBJ1-2; D might be TRBD1 (6 bases). V lost 4 bases to trimming and J lost 4 bases, with 11 bases between them. The CDR3 is 13 amino acids. Germline V gene lookup returns CDR1 SGHTS and CDR2 YDEGEE.

This chain links TRBV4-2 with TRBJ2-1, with 7 bases fitting TRBD2. The CDR3 contains 16 residues. Trimming took 1 base from V and 10 from J; bases not matched to a gene: 13. Germline V CDR1 and CDR2: LGHNA, YNFKEQ. The CDR3 nucleotides are TGTGCCAGCAGCCAAGGTCGGCAGGGAGGGTACGAGGAGCAGTTCTTC. Translated, it gives CASSQGRQGGYEEQFF.

This clone has only a few counts. V and J are TRBV7-2 and TRBJ1-6, with D tentatively TRBD1 (6 bases). The V end lost 1 base, the J end lost 12 bases, and 10 bases lay between the germline ends. CDR3 length equals 13 residues. Germline assignment: CDR1 SGHTA and CDR2 FQGNSA. In DNA form, the CDR3 reads TGTGCCAGCAGCTTAGAGGGGGGGCTACCCCTCCACTTT. Encoded protein: CASSLEGGLPLHF.